This T cell receptor (beta chain) was recovered during a study of blood T cell repertoires in COVID-19. As for the study in general: Sites across the United States, Italy and Spain contributed samples from acute and convalescent COVID-19.

Per the study methods: The authors estimated nucleated cell counts from reference gene primer amplification. Generated by immunoSEQ multiplex PCR, the TCRdb table keeps only in-frame clones and is missing some. The V and J calls and clone size are taken from that table; D and trimming were inferred from the DNA. This table has some 400,000 clones, roughly 90% appearing once. This CDR3 is built from 15 residues. Germline CDR1 SGHNT, CDR2 YYREEE (reference sequence). The clonotype originates from a man aged 18 to 35 with active or convalescent COVID-19. Sequenced input: peripheral blood. V gene TRBV5-4 combines with J gene TRBJ1-1; D may be TRBD1 (5 bases). CDR3 nucleotide sequence: TGTGAGAGCAGCTCCCAGGGAGGGGTGAACACTGAAGCTTTCTTT. Translation gives CESSSQGGVNTEAFF.